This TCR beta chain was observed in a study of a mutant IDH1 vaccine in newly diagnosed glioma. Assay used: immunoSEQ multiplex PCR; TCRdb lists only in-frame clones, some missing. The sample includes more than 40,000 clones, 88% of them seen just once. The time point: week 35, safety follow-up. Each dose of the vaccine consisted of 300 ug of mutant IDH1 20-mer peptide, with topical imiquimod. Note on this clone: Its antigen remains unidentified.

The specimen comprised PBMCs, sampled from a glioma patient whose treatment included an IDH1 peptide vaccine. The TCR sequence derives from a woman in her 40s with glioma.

The CDR3 coding sequence is TGTGCCAGCAGCTTTGAGGGGACTTGGGGCCACGAGCAGTACTTC. Amino acids: CASSFEGTWGHEQYF. This chain connects TRBV5-4 to TRBJ2-7, with D tentatively TRBD2 (6 bases). The ends were cut back, 2 bases at V and 5 bases at J, with 17 bases in the middle. The CDR3 runs to 15 residues. The germline gives CDR1 SGHNT, CDR2 YYREEE (reference sequence).